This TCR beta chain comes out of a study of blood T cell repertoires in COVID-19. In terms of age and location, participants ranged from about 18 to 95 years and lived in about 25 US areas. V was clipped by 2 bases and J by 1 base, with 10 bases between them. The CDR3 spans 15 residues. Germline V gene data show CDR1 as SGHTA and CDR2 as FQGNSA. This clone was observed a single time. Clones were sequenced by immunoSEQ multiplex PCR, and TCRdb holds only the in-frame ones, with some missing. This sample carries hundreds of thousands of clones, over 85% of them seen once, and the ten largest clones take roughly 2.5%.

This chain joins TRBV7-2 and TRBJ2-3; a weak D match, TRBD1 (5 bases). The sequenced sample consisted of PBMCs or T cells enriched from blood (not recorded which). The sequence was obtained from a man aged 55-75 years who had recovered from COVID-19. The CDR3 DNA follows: TGTGCCAGCAGCTTACAGGGTCTTGGCACAGATACGCAGTATTTT. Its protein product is CASSLQGLGTDTQYF.